A selection of T cell receptor beta chains follows, all from one sample in a study of blood T cell repertoires in COVID-19. The data were produced by immunoSEQ multiplex PCR, yet TCRdb's version contains in-frame clones alone and is incomplete. Here the sample spans a few hundred thousand clones, 80% to 85% being singletons. Sequencing was done on a sample of peripheral blood. The source of these receptors is a woman of 80 years or more with COVID-19, enrolled during active disease. Each CDR3 is given with its conserved first and last residue. The order of the fields is J gene, clone size, D gene, V gene, CDR3 length, CDR3 protein, CDR3 DNA. A D gene is named only where the DNA matches it firmly. Some rows mark clone size as missing; the rest say once, few, many or name a class of expanded clone.

j_call: TRBJ1-5
clone_size: -
d_call: -
v_call: TRBV6-5
cdr3_length: 14
cdr3_aa: CASSRQVRDQPQHF
cdr3_nt: TGTGCCAGCAGTAGACAGGTGAGAGATCAGCCCCAGCATTTT

j_call: TRBJ2-1
clone_size: -
d_call: TRBD2
v_call: TRBV7-9
cdr3_length: 18
cdr3_aa: CASSRPLGSGRDYNEQFF
cdr3_nt: TGTGCCAGCAGCCGGCCCCTAGGTAGCGGGAGGGATTACAATGAGCAGTTCTTC

j_call: TRBJ1-4
clone_size: few
d_call: TRBD1
v_call: TRBV7-2
cdr3_length: 15
cdr3_aa: CASSLTGTGSKKLFF
cdr3_nt: TGTGCCAGCAGCTTGACCGGGACAGGGAGTAAAAAACTGTTTTTT

j_call: TRBJ1-5
clone_size: -
d_call: TRBD1
v_call: TRBV18
cdr3_length: 17
cdr3_aa: CASSLLQGSAGNQPQHF
cdr3_nt: TGTGCCAGCTCACTTTTACAGGGGAGTGCGGGCAATCAGCCCCAGCATTTT

j_call: TRBJ2-7
clone_size: -
d_call: TRBD2
v_call: TRBV28
cdr3_length: 15
cdr3_aa: CAGSTSGLRGGEQYF
cdr3_nt: TGTGCCGGCTCAACTAGCGGGCTCCGGGGGGGGGAGCAGTACTTC

j_call: TRBJ1-3
clone_size: few
d_call: -
v_call: TRBV28
cdr3_length: 14
cdr3_aa: CASFSGVSGNTIYF
cdr3_nt: TGTGCCAGCTTCTCGGGGGTCTCTGGAAACACCATATATTTT

j_call: TRBJ2-4
clone_size: few
d_call: TRBD2
v_call: TRBV3-1/TRBV3-2
cdr3_length: 12
cdr3_aa: CASSQASGSQYF
cdr3_nt: TGTGCCAGCAGCCAGGCTAGCGGGAGCCAGTACTTC

j_call: TRBJ1-4
clone_size: -
d_call: -
v_call: TRBV18
cdr3_length: 13
cdr3_aa: CASSPYMNEKLFF
cdr3_nt: TGTGCCAGCTCACCCTATATGAATGAAAAACTGTTTTTT

j_call: TRBJ2-3
clone_size: once
d_call: -
v_call: TRBV29-1
cdr3_length: 12
cdr3_aa: CSVYISTDTQYF
cdr3_nt: TGCAGCGTTTATATAAGCACAGATACGCAGTATTTT

j_call: TRBJ1-5
clone_size: few
d_call: -
v_call: TRBV11-2
cdr3_length: 11
cdr3_aa: CASSQGQVLHF
cdr3_nt: TGTGCCAGCAGTCAAGGACAAGTCCTGCATTTT

j_call: TRBJ1-5
clone_size: -
d_call: -
v_call: TRBV6-5
cdr3_length: 11
cdr3_aa: CASGSNQPQHF
cdr3_nt: TGTGCCTCCGGGAGCAATCAGCCCCAGCATTTT

j_call: TRBJ1-4
clone_size: -
d_call: TRBD1
v_call: TRBV5-1
cdr3_length: 16
cdr3_aa: CASRRTGGTTNEKLFF
cdr3_nt: TGCGCCAGCCGTCGAACAGGGGGCACAACTAATGAAAAACTGTTTTTT

j_call: TRBJ2-5
clone_size: -
d_call: TRBD2
v_call: TRBV12-3/TRBV12-4
cdr3_length: 13
cdr3_aa: CASRGGAEETQYF
cdr3_nt: TGTGCCAGCAGGGGAGGGGCGGAAGAGACCCAGTACTTC

j_call: TRBJ1-4
clone_size: -
d_call: TRBD1
v_call: TRBV5-8
cdr3_length: 17
cdr3_aa: CASSFWTGASLNEKLFF
cdr3_nt: TGTGCCAGCAGCTTTTGGACAGGGGCTTCTCTTAATGAAAAACTGTTTTTT

j_call: TRBJ2-2
clone_size: -
d_call: -
v_call: TRBV3-1/TRBV3-2
cdr3_length: 13
cdr3_aa: CASSVAGTGELFF
cdr3_nt: TGTGCCAGCAGTGTCGCGGGGACCGGGGAGCTGTTTTTT

j_call: TRBJ1-2
clone_size: -
d_call: TRBD1
v_call: TRBV28
cdr3_length: 15
cdr3_aa: CASTPGRGRGPGYTF
cdr3_nt: TGTGCCAGCACCCCCGGGAGGGGGCGAGGTCCTGGCTACACCTTC

j_call: TRBJ2-1
clone_size: once
d_call: -
v_call: TRBV24-1
cdr3_length: 14
cdr3_aa: CATSGSASYNEQFF
cdr3_nt: TGTGCCACCAGCGGGAGTGCTTCCTACAATGAGCAGTTCTTC

j_call: TRBJ1-1
clone_size: few
d_call: -
v_call: TRBV27
cdr3_length: 14
cdr3_aa: CASSFIGENTEAFF
cdr3_nt: TGTGCCAGCAGTTTTATAGGGGAGAACACTGAAGCTTTCTTT

j_call: TRBJ1-4
clone_size: once
d_call: -
v_call: TRBV6-5
cdr3_length: 13
cdr3_aa: CASSWGEGEKLFF
cdr3_nt: TGTGCCAGCAGTTGGGGGGAAGGAGAAAAACTGTTTTTT

j_call: TRBJ1-4
clone_size: -
d_call: -
v_call: TRBV27
cdr3_length: 15
cdr3_aa: CASSLLGGSNEKLFF
cdr3_nt: TGTGCCAGCAGTTTATTGGGGGGATCTAATGAAAAACTGTTTTTT

j_call: TRBJ1-4
clone_size: -
d_call: TRBD1
v_call: TRBV5-1
cdr3_length: 14
cdr3_aa: CASSSGQVREKLFF
cdr3_nt: TGCGCCAGCAGCTCGGGACAGGTTCGTGAAAAACTGTTTTTT

j_call: TRBJ2-7
clone_size: -
d_call: -
v_call: TRBV28
cdr3_length: 11
cdr3_aa: CASSPRYEQYF
cdr3_nt: TGTGCCAGCAGTCCTAGGTACGAGCAGTACTTC

j_call: TRBJ1-1
clone_size: -
d_call: TRBD1
v_call: TRBV6-1
cdr3_length: 16
cdr3_aa: CASSAWIGQGGMLAFF
cdr3_nt: TGTGCCAGCAGTGCTTGGATTGGACAGGGAGGGATGTTGGCTTTCTTT

j_call: TRBJ1-3
clone_size: -
d_call: -
v_call: TRBV6-2/TRBV6-3
cdr3_length: 15
cdr3_aa: CASSPLATSGNTIYF
cdr3_nt: TGTGCCAGCAGCCCATTGGCCACCTCTGGAAACACCATATATTTT

j_call: TRBJ2-7
clone_size: few
d_call: -
v_call: TRBV7-2
cdr3_length: 16
cdr3_aa: CASSLAGGASSYEQYF
cdr3_nt: TGTGCCAGCAGCTTAGCGGGAGGTGCCTCCTCCTACGAGCAGTACTTC

j_call: TRBJ2-2
clone_size: -
d_call: TRBD1
v_call: TRBV30
cdr3_length: 17
cdr3_aa: CAWSLLGGTGNTGELFF
cdr3_nt: TGTGCCTGGAGCCTCCTCGGCGGGACAGGGAACACCGGGGAGCTGTTTTTT

j_call: TRBJ2-7
clone_size: once
d_call: TRBD2
v_call: TRBV7-2
cdr3_length: 16
cdr3_aa: CASSYRTGREGYEQYF
cdr3_nt: TGTGCCAGCAGCTACCGAACCGGCCGGGAGGGGTACGAGCAGTACTTC

j_call: TRBJ2-3
clone_size: -
d_call: TRBD2
v_call: TRBV7-2
cdr3_length: 15
cdr3_aa: CASRGTSGSTDTQYF
cdr3_nt: TGTGCCAGCAGGGGGACTAGCGGAAGCACAGATACGCAGTATTTT

j_call: TRBJ2-1
clone_size: once
d_call: -
v_call: TRBV28
cdr3_length: 12
cdr3_aa: CASSSSEDEQFF
cdr3_nt: TGTGCCAGCAGTTCCAGCGAAGATGAGCAGTTCTTC

j_call: TRBJ2-3
clone_size: -
d_call: -
v_call: TRBV6-5
cdr3_length: 14
cdr3_aa: CASIRRESTDTQYF
cdr3_nt: TGTGCCAGCATAAGGCGGGAAAGCACAGATACGCAGTATTTT

j_call: TRBJ2-5
clone_size: -
d_call: -
v_call: TRBV18
cdr3_length: 13
cdr3_aa: CASSPHSRETQYF
cdr3_nt: TGTGCCAGCTCACCTCACAGCAGAGAGACCCAGTACTTC

j_call: TRBJ1-5
clone_size: -
d_call: -
v_call: TRBV18
cdr3_length: 17
cdr3_aa: CASSPEAGTRSNQPQHF
cdr3_nt: TGTGCCAGCTCACCAGAGGCCGGGACTAGGAGCAATCAGCCCCAGCATTTT

j_call: TRBJ2-7
clone_size: -
d_call: TRBD2
v_call: TRBV30
cdr3_length: 13
cdr3_aa: CAWTGLARNEQYF
cdr3_nt: TGTGCCTGGACCGGACTAGCGAGGAACGAGCAGTACTTC

j_call: TRBJ2-1
clone_size: -
d_call: -
v_call: TRBV12-3/TRBV12-4
cdr3_length: 12
cdr3_aa: CASSSTILEQFF
cdr3_nt: TGTGCCAGCAGCTCCACAATATTGGAGCAGTTCTTC

j_call: TRBJ1-2
clone_size: -
d_call: -
v_call: TRBV5-6
cdr3_length: 11
cdr3_aa: CASTLRGSYTF
cdr3_nt: TGTGCCAGCACCCTTCGCGGGAGCTACACCTTC

j_call: TRBJ1-2
clone_size: few
d_call: TRBD1
v_call: TRBV30
cdr3_length: 15
cdr3_aa: CAWSQIPEGAQGYTF
cdr3_nt: TGTGCCTGGAGTCAAATACCTGAGGGGGCGCAAGGCTACACCTTC

j_call: TRBJ1-6
clone_size: -
d_call: -
v_call: TRBV7-9
cdr3_length: 14
cdr3_aa: CASSFEGVLSALHF
cdr3_nt: TGTGCCAGCAGTTTCGAGGGGGTACTGTCGGCCCTCCACTTT

j_call: TRBJ1-6
clone_size: -
d_call: -
v_call: TRBV18
cdr3_length: 15
cdr3_aa: CASSPGSTRNSPLHF
cdr3_nt: TGTGCCAGCTCACCAGGGTCGACAAGAAATTCACCCCTCCACTTT

j_call: TRBJ2-1
clone_size: many
d_call: TRBD2
v_call: TRBV28
cdr3_length: 12
cdr3_aa: CASRGLVGEQFF
cdr3_nt: TGTGCCAGCAGGGGACTAGTCGGTGAGCAGTTCTTC

j_call: TRBJ1-5
clone_size: -
d_call: -
v_call: TRBV2
cdr3_length: 15
cdr3_aa: CASSKGGYSNQPQHF
cdr3_nt: TGTGCCAGCAGCAAGGGAGGTTATAGCAATCAGCCCCAGCATTTT

j_call: TRBJ2-7
clone_size: -
d_call: TRBD1
v_call: TRBV27
cdr3_length: 15
cdr3_aa: CASRPYRGSLGEQYF
cdr3_nt: TGTGCCAGCAGACCTTACAGGGGAAGTCTGGGCGAGCAGTACTTC

j_call: TRBJ1-1
clone_size: -
d_call: -
v_call: TRBV18
cdr3_length: 13
cdr3_aa: CASSTGGNTEAFF
cdr3_nt: TGTGCCAGCTCTACCGGTGGGAACACTGAAGCTTTCTTT

j_call: TRBJ2-7
clone_size: -
d_call: TRBD2
v_call: TRBV5-1
cdr3_length: 16
cdr3_aa: CASSLKGLAGKYEQYF
cdr3_nt: TGCGCCAGCAGCTTAAAAGGACTAGCGGGAAAGTACGAGCAGTACTTC

j_call: TRBJ2-7
clone_size: -
d_call: -
v_call: TRBV4-2
cdr3_length: 16
cdr3_aa: CASSQDSGHNSYEQYF
cdr3_nt: TGTGCCAGCAGCCAAGATTCAGGACACAACTCCTACGAGCAGTACTTC

j_call: TRBJ1-5
clone_size: -
d_call: -
v_call: TRBV19
cdr3_length: 14
cdr3_aa: CASSIVAGNQPQHF
cdr3_nt: TGTGCCAGTAGTATAGTTGCAGGCAATCAGCCCCAGCATTTT

j_call: TRBJ2-1
clone_size: -
d_call: -
v_call: TRBV11-3
cdr3_length: 15
cdr3_aa: CASSLLPSSYNEQFF
cdr3_nt: TGTGCCAGCAGCCTGCTTCCGAGCTCCTACAATGAGCAGTTCTTC

j_call: TRBJ1-1
clone_size: -
d_call: -
v_call: TRBV5-1
cdr3_length: 14
cdr3_aa: CASSGQSPNTEAFF
cdr3_nt: TGCGCCAGCAGCGGACAGTCTCCGAACACTGAAGCTTTCTTT

j_call: TRBJ2-1
clone_size: -
d_call: -
v_call: TRBV9
cdr3_length: 15
cdr3_aa: CASSVQGISYNEQFF
cdr3_nt: TGTGCCAGCAGCGTCCAGGGAATCTCCTACAATGAGCAGTTCTTC

j_call: TRBJ2-5
clone_size: once
d_call: -
v_call: TRBV2
cdr3_length: 13
cdr3_aa: CASSLQGQETQYF
cdr3_nt: TGTGCCAGCAGTCTCCAGGGACAAGAGACCCAGTACTTC

j_call: TRBJ2-7
clone_size: -
d_call: -
v_call: TRBV5-1
cdr3_length: 15
cdr3_aa: CASSSGRLGSYEQYF
cdr3_nt: TGCGCCAGCAGCTCCGGAAGACTGGGCTCCTACGAGCAGTACTTC

j_call: TRBJ2-2
clone_size: -
d_call: -
v_call: TRBV9
cdr3_length: 12
cdr3_aa: CASTGGGGELFF
cdr3_nt: TGTGCCAGCACGGGGGGCGGCGGGGAGCTGTTTTTT

j_call: TRBJ1-5
clone_size: -
d_call: TRBD1
v_call: TRBV5-1
cdr3_length: 15
cdr3_aa: CASSLGTGNNQPQHF
cdr3_nt: TGCGCCAGCAGCTTGGGGACAGGGAACAATCAGCCCCAGCATTTT

j_call: TRBJ1-1
clone_size: -
d_call: TRBD1
v_call: TRBV18
cdr3_length: 15
cdr3_aa: CASSPGTGHNTEAFF
cdr3_nt: TGTGCCAGCTCACCCGGGACAGGACACAACACTGAAGCTTTCTTT

j_call: TRBJ2-1
clone_size: -
d_call: TRBD2
v_call: TRBV5-1
cdr3_length: 16
cdr3_aa: CASSEGLAGGLDEQFF
cdr3_nt: TGCGCCAGCAGCGAGGGACTAGCGGGAGGGCTCGATGAGCAGTTCTTC